The next 31 T cell receptor beta chains were all read from a single sample in a study of shared clonotypes between healthy human individuals. The table came from immunoSEQ multiplex PCR; TCRdb's copy has only in-frame clones and leaves some out. The sample lists around 980,000 clones; approximately 78% were seen once. Material: memory CD4+ T cells from PBMCs. As for subset: CD45RA-negative fraction. These receptors came from a man between 18 and 29 years old in good health. Some clones in this sample may be carry-over from other donors' samples.

The gene calls are TRBV5-1 and TRBJ2-5; 10 bases map to TRBD2. The V segment lost 4 bases and the J segment 5 bases; nucleotides outside the gene matches: 14. Germline V gene data show CDR1 as SGHRS and CDR2 as YFSETQ. The CDR3 has 17 amino acids. CDR3 nucleotide sequence: TGCGCCAGCAGCAAAACGGGACTAGCGAGCGGGTGGGAGACCCAGTACTTC. Its translation is CASSKTGLASGWETQYF.

The CDR3 DNA follows: TGTGCCAGCAGTGCCGACGGGGCGGGCGGGCAGTATTTT. Its translation: CASSADGAGGQYF. This chain connects TRBV6-4 to TRBJ2-3; D may be TRBD1 or TRBD2 (5 bases each). The CDR3 is made up of 13 amino acids. Germline lookup yields CDR1 MRHNA and CDR2 SNTAGT. V lost 4 bases and J 11 bases, leaving 16 bases between the germline ends.

Points on this clone: Other DNA sequences in the sample encode the same CDR3. CDR3 nucleotide sequence: TGTGCCAGCAGCTCCGGGACTAGCGGGTCTTACGAGCAGTACTTC. Protein product: CASSSGTSGSYEQYF. This chain connects TRBV5-4 to TRBJ2-7; TRBD2 matches 12 bases. After removal of 3 bases from V and 4 bases from J, the junction contained 5 bases not matched to a gene. Germline lookup yields CDR1 SGHNT and CDR2 YYREEE (reference sequence). The CDR3 has 15 residues.

A single count supports this clone. V usage is TRBV28 and J usage is TRBJ2-3, with 8 bases that match TRBD1. Germline assignment: CDR1 MDHEN and CDR2 SYDVKM. The CDR3 extends over 17 amino acids. With 5 bases clipped from V and 8 bases from J, the junction kept 18 bases outside the gene matches. CDR3 sequence (DNA): TGTGCCAGCAGTCCGCCCCCGTCAGGGGGCGAAGCTGGTACGCAGTATTTT. This sequence encodes CASSPPPSGGEAGTQYF. The full variable domain, rest sourced from reference TRBV28 and TRBJ2-3, is DVKVTQSSRYLVKRTGEKVFLECVQDMDHENMFWYRQDPGLGLRLIYFSYDVKMKEKGDIPEGYSVSREKKERFSLILESASTNQTSMYLCASSPPPSGGEAGTQYFGPGTRLTVL.

This clone appeared a few times. The chain is built from TRBV7-3 and TRBJ1-1; no clear D gene. The germline V and J ends were trimmed by 7 bases and 1 base, with 10 bases remaining between them. Germline CDR1 SGHTA, CDR2 FQGTGA. The CDR3 is 13 residues long. In DNA, the CDR3 is TGTGCCAGCAAGGTACATCAGAACACTGAAGCTTTCTTT. Its protein product is CASKVHQNTEAFF.

The rearrangement uses TRBV2 and TRBJ2-2; no definite D call. The germline CDR1 and CDR2 sequences are SNHLY and FYNNEI. V dropped 4 bases and J dropped 6 bases, with 12 bases sitting between them. The CDR3 loop spans 14 amino acids. The CDR3 reads CASSGGRYPGELFF. The CDR3 coding sequence is TGTGCCAGCAGTGGAGGTAGATATCCCGGGGAGCTGTTTTTT.

The V and J genes are TRBV7-8 and TRBJ1-3; D remains unclear. The germline V gene has CDR1 SGHVS and CDR2 FQNEAQ. The length of the CDR3 is 15 residues. The V end lost 5 bases, the J end lost 1 base, and 12 bases lay between the germline ends. The CDR3 nucleotides read TGTGCCAGCAGCGCGGTACACGGGTCTGGAAACACCATATATTTT. Protein: CASSAVHGSGNTIYF.

The rearrangement links TRBV7-8 to TRBJ2-3, with D possibly being TRBD2 (5 bases). Germline V gene data show CDR1 as SGHVS and CDR2 as FQNEAQ. This CDR3 is built from 14 residues. The germline V and J ends were trimmed by 2 bases and 1 base, with 7 bases remaining between them. The CDR3: CASSLNGGTDTQYF. The CDR3 DNA follows: TGTGCCAGCAGCTTAAACGGGGGCACAGATACGCAGTATTTT.

V gene TRBV5-1 combines with J gene TRBJ1-1; TRBD1 agrees at 10 bases. Germline CDR1 is SGHRS and CDR2 is YFSETQ. The CDR3 extends over 17 amino acids. The V gene end was trimmed by 0 bases and the J gene end by 0 bases; junction bases not matched to a gene: 5. The DNA of the CDR3 is TGCGCCAGCAGCTTGGCCGGGACAGGGGTGGTGAACACTGAAGCTTTCTTT. Protein product: CASSLAGTGVVNTEAFF.

This clone was observed a few times. The same CDR3 is also encoded by other DNA sequences in this sample. The CDR3 DNA reads as TGTGCCAGCAGGCTTGAAGAGACCCAGTACTTC. It translates to CASRLEETQYF. This sequence joins TRBV28 and TRBJ2-5; D call uncertain. Trimming took 6 bases from V and 3 from J, leaving 5 bases between them. CDR1 and CDR2 (germline): MDHEN, SYDVKM. The CDR3 runs to 11 residues.

As regards this clone: Sequence at one end of the junction differs from germline and may be a read error. In DNA, the CDR3 is TGCACCAGCAGCTTGATTTCGGGAGTCTCCACAGATACGCAGTATTTT. It encodes CTSSLISGVSTDTQYF. J is TRBJ2-3 and V is TRBV5-1; a weak D match, TRBD2 (6 bases). This CDR3 contains 16 residues. Germline assignment: CDR1 SGHRS and CDR2 YFSETQ.

This chain joins TRBV28 and TRBJ1-1, with 9 bases identical to TRBD1. Germline V lookup: CDR1 MDHEN, CDR2 SYDVKM. V lost 8 bases to trimming and J lost 5 bases; unmatched junction nucleotides: 6. The CDR3 is made up of 13 amino acids. CDR3 sequence: CASSGTGRTEAFF. DNA of the CDR3: TGTGCCAGCTCGGGGACAGGGCGGACTGAAGCTTTCTTT.

V gene TRBV11-3 combines with J gene TRBJ1-1; D unclear. CDR3 length equals 13 residues. Trimming took 3 bases from V and 3 from J, leaving 8 bases between them. CDR1 is SGHNT, CDR2 YENEEA, per germline. The CDR3 sequence is CASSFSADTEAFF. The CDR3, as DNA: TGTGCCAGCAGCTTCTCGGCCGACACTGAAGCTTTCTTT.

The CDR3 loop reads CASSLGGARADTQYF. DNA for the CDR3: TGTGCCAGCAGCTTAGGCGGGGCAAGGGCAGATACGCAGTATTTT. The genes are TRBV7-9 and TRBJ2-3; tentatively, D is TRBD2 (6 bases). CDR1 is SEHNR, CDR2 FQNEAQ, per germline (reference sequence). The CDR3 is made up of 15 amino acids. With 1 base removed from V and 4 bases from J, the gap between germline ends came to 12 bases.

The chain uses TRBV5-1 and TRBJ2-4; possible D gene TRBD2, 6 bases. This CDR3 has 17 amino acids. CDR1 SGHRS and CDR2 YFSETQ come from the germline V gene. Between the trimmed V and J ends, which lost 4 bases and 0 bases, there was a span of 17 bases. The CDR3 loop reads CASSPFWEALAKNIQYF. In DNA form, the CDR3 reads TGCGCCAGCAGCCCGTTCTGGGAGGCCTTAGCCAAAAACATTCAGTACTTC.

V and J are TRBV19 and TRBJ1-1; D is unclear. Germline V lookup: CDR1 LNHDA, CDR2 SQIVND (reference sequence). CDR3 length equals 14 residues. V lost 5 bases and J 0 bases, leaving 10 bases between the germline ends. Written as DNA, the CDR3 is TGTGCCAGTAGTCTCCCCCGGGTGAACACTGAAGCTTTCTTT. This translates into CASSLPRVNTEAFF.

With regard to this clone: Sequence at one end of the junction differs from germline and may be a read error. V usage is TRBV11-2 and J usage is TRBJ2-1; D unresolved. CDR3 length equals 15 residues. Germline CDR1 and CDR2: SGHAT and FQNNGV. This CDR3 is CASSLYQASHNEQFF. Written as DNA, the CDR3 is TGTGCCAGCAGCTTATACCAGGCCTCCCACAATGAGCAGTTCTTC.

The chain uses TRBV5-1 and TRBJ1-1, with D possibly matching TRBD1 (5 bases). Germline lookup yields CDR1 SGHRS and CDR2 YFSETQ. V was cut by 0 bases and J by 6 bases, with 12 bases left in between. This CDR3 spans 14 amino acids. The CDR3 spells CASSLASEGAEAFF. The CDR3 region has the DNA TGCGCCAGCAGCTTGGCCTCGGAAGGGGCTGAAGCTTTCTTT.

The chain links TRBV7-8 to TRBJ2-1; D is unclear. The CDR3 has 15 amino acids. Germline V CDR1 and CDR2: SGHVS, FQNEAQ. V lost 8 bases to trimming and J lost 4 bases, with 18 bases between them. CDR3 loop: CASGLGAKRYNEQFF. Here the CDR3 DNA reads TGTGCCAGCGGGTTGGGCGCTAAACGTTACAATGAGCAGTTCTTC.

V usage is TRBV7-9 and J usage is TRBJ1-4; tentative D call: TRBD1 (5 bases). The germline gives CDR1 SEHNR, CDR2 FQNEAQ (reference sequence). V was cut by 5 bases and J by 8 bases, with 18 bases left in between. CDR3 size: 15 residues. The CDR3 nucleotides read TGTGCCAGCAGCCCGGGTCGGCCGGGGGAGGAAAAACTGTTTTTT. Its translation: CASSPGRPGEEKLFF.

This chain joins TRBV7-3 and TRBJ2-7, with TRBD2 as a possible D gene (5 bases). The V gene lost 0 bases and the J gene lost 3 bases, with 9 bases spanning the gap. Germline CDR1 SGHTA, CDR2 FQGTGA. The CDR3 loop spans 14 amino acids. CDR3 coding DNA: TGTGCCAGCAGCTTAACGGCGGGTGACTACGAGCAGTACTTC. This translates into CASSLTAGDYEQYF.

This chain uses TRBV6-6 with TRBJ1-5; 9 bases are shared with TRBD1. This CDR3 is 16 amino acids long. The junction had 11 bases not matched to a gene; V was cut back by 6 bases and J by 5 bases. Germline assignment: CDR1 MNHNY and CDR2 SVGAGI (reference sequence). The CDR3 sequence: CASSFIRDRDDQPQHF. The CDR3 region has the DNA TGTGCCAGCAGCTTCATCCGGGACAGGGATGATCAGCCCCAGCATTTT.

This clone was observed a single time. The rearrangement joins TRBV19 to TRBJ1-5; weak D call: TRBD1 (6 bases). The V end was cut by 8 bases, the J end by 5 bases, with 13 bases between. Germline values: CDR1 LNHDA, CDR2 SQIVND (reference sequence). The CDR3 spans 13 residues. CDR3: CASADRIDQPQHF. Here the CDR3 DNA reads TGTGCCAGTGCGGACAGAATAGATCAGCCCCAGCATTTT.

The DNA for the CDR3 is TGTGCCAGCAGCTTGCTCCAGGTGCAACCCTACGAGCAGTACTTC. This encodes CASSLLQVQPYEQYF. The V call is TRBV5-6, the J call TRBJ2-7; D uncertain. Germline loops: CDR1 SGHDT, CDR2 YYEEEE. This CDR3 region has 15 residues. V lost 1 base to trimming and J lost 2 bases, with 13 bases between them.

The chain has TRBV6-1 and TRBJ2-1, with 12 bases matching TRBD2. Losses at the gene ends were 6 bases for V and 8 bases for J; bases not matched to a gene: 5. The germline CDR1 and CDR2 sequences are MNHNS and SASEGT. The CDR3 runs 14 residues. CDR3 sequence: CASRGGLAGDEQFF. The CDR3 DNA reads TGTGCCAGCAGGGGGGGACTAGCGGGCGATGAGCAGTTCTTC.

This clone was seen at least ten times. This sequence joins TRBV7-9 and TRBJ1-2; 7 bases fit TRBD1. After removal of 5 bases from V and 4 bases from J, the junction contained 7 bases not matched to a gene. Germline assignment: CDR1 SEHNR and CDR2 FQNEAQ (reference sequence). CDR3 length: 14 amino acids. The CDR3 spells CASSRQGVVYGYTF. The CDR3 nucleotides read TGTGCCAGCAGCAGACAGGGAGTGGTCTATGGCTACACCTTC.

The V and J genes are TRBV11-3 and TRBJ2-1; 12 nucleotides align to TRBD1. The junction had 8 bases not matched to a gene; V was cut back by 5 bases and J by 6 bases. Germline-derived CDR1 and CDR2 are SGHNT and YENEEA. This CDR3 has 16 amino acids. This CDR3 reads CASSTGDRGLFNEQFF. CDR3 sequence (DNA): TGTGCCAGCAGCACGGGGGACAGGGGGCTTTTCAATGAGCAGTTCTTC.

The chain has TRBV9 and TRBJ2-3; TRBD2 aligns across 12 bases. The CDR3 is 15 residues long. The V gene's germline CDR1 is SGDLS and CDR2 YYNGEE. The V gene end was trimmed by 4 bases and the J gene end by 3 bases; junction bases not matched to a gene: 3. Here the CDR3 DNA reads TGTGCCAGCAGCTCCACTAGCGGGAGGACAGATACGCAGTATTTT. This gives the protein CASSSTSGRTDTQYF.

This chain links TRBV10-2 with TRBJ2-1; D is uncertain. This CDR3 comprises 14 residues. CDR1 is WSHSY, CDR2 SAAADI, per germline. The V and J ends lost 3 bases and 9 bases respectively, with 15 bases between them. In nucleotides, the CDR3 is TGCGCCAGCAGTGAAAGTCCATCTTCCAGTGAGCAGTTCTTC. Amino acid sequence: CASSESPSSSEQFF.

A word on this clone: A much more abundant neighbour one base away suggests this may be a read error. V and J are TRBV5-6 and TRBJ1-2, with unresolved D. Germline CDR1 is SGHDT and CDR2 is YYEEEE. The CDR3 is 15 residues long. CDR3 amino acids: CASGLPSGLNYGYTF. CDR3 DNA: TGTGCCAGCGGCTTGCCCTCTGGACTGAACTATGGCTACACCTTC.

The gene calls are TRBV7-8 and TRBJ1-4, with a possible D match to TRBD1 (6 bases). The CDR3 covers 17 residues. The V gene lost 5 bases and the J gene lost 0 bases, with 16 bases spanning the gap. The V gene's germline CDR1 is SGHVS and CDR2 FQNEAQ. CDR3 residues: CASSPRGGGSTNEKLFF. CDR3 DNA: TGTGCCAGCAGCCCCAGGGGAGGGGGGTCAACTAATGAAAAACTGTTTTTT.